A selection of T cell receptor beta chains follows, all from one sample in a study of blood T cell repertoires in COVID-19. Sequenced by immunoSEQ multiplex PCR; TCRdb stores in-frame clones only, minus some. The sample holds 190,000 or so clones; about nine tenths are singletons and the top ten take under 13%. The sample was PBMCs or T cells enriched from blood (not recorded which). Source of these receptors: a man between 18 and 29 years old with acute COVID-19. CDR3s include the opening cysteine and the closing phenylalanine or tryptophan. A D gene is named only where the DNA matches it firmly. Expanded clones are given a class, and other clones once, few, many or no size at all.

v_call	d_call	clone_size	j_call	cdr3_aa	cdr3_nt
TRBV27	TRBD1	NA	TRBJ2-7	CASSLGQGARYEQYF	TGTGCCAGCAGTTTAGGACAGGGGGCCCGCTACGAGCAGTACTTC
TRBV30	NA	NA	TRBJ1-3	CAWGRVGNTIYF	TGTGCCTGGGGACGTGTAGGAAACACCATATATTTT
TRBV30	TRBD2	once	TRBJ2-6	CAWEGLAASGANVLTF	TGTGCCTGGGAAGGACTAGCGGCCTCTGGGGCCAACGTCCTGACTTTC
TRBV28	NA	NA	TRBJ1-4	CAIGERRREKLFF	TGTGCCATTGGTGAGAGGCGTAGAGAAAAACTGTTTTTT
TRBV11-3	TRBD2	NA	TRBJ2-1	CASSLDRLEREGRDEQFF	TGTGCCAGCAGCTTAGATCGGTTAGAGCGGGAGGGCCGGGATGAGCAGTTCTTC
TRBV29-1	NA	NA	TRBJ2-1	CSVKARGLYNEQFF	TGCAGCGTAAAGGCTCGGGGTTTGTACAATGAGCAGTTCTTC
TRBV28	NA	NA	TRBJ1-4	CASSVFDSANEKLFF	TGTGCCAGCAGCGTCTTTGACAGCGCTAATGAAAAACTGTTTTTT
TRBV11-3	NA	NA	TRBJ2-7	CASSLTLNKRASYEQYF	TGTGCCAGCAGCCTAACCCTTAACAAGCGGGCTTCCTACGAGCAGTACTTC
TRBV7-9	NA	few	TRBJ2-7	CASSATQTSSSYEQYF	TGTGCCAGCAGCGCGACCCAAACTAGTTCGTCCTACGAGCAGTACTTC
TRBV21-1	NA	NA	TRBJ2-5	CASSSSAGGRSETQYF	TGTGCCAGCAGCAGCTCAGCGGGAGGTCGATCAGAGACCCAGTACTTC
TRBV27	NA	once	TRBJ2-5	CASSFFAAGPWETQYF	TGTGCCAGCAGTTTTTTCGCCGCCGGTCCTTGGGAGACCCAGTACTTC
TRBV6-2/TRBV6-3	NA	NA	TRBJ1-2	CASSYSHPGKYGYTF	TGTGCCAGCAGTTACTCGCATCCAGGAAAGTATGGCTACACCTTC
TRBV29-1	TRBD1	NA	TRBJ1-2	CSVDGTGGNTF	TGCAGCGTTGACGGTACAGGGGGGAACACCTTC
TRBV7-2	TRBD1	NA	TRBJ1-2	CASSADRKDGYTF	TGTGCCAGCAGCGCGGACAGGAAGGATGGCTACACCTTC
TRBV27	TRBD2	NA	TRBJ2-3	CASGGEAGADTQYF	TGTGCCAGCGGAGGAGAAGCGGGAGCAGATACGCAGTATTTT
TRBV5-1	TRBD2	NA	TRBJ2-5	CASSTRTSENQETQYF	TGCGCCAGCAGCACCCGGACTAGCGAAAACCAAGAGACCCAGTACTTC
TRBV30	TRBD2	NA	TRBJ2-3	CAWSRNLAGFTDTQYF	TGTGCCTGGAGTCGAAACTTAGCGGGCTTCACAGATACGCAGTATTTT
TRBV7-9	TRBD2	NA	TRBJ2-7	CASSLGAGSGSGNEQYF	TGTGCCAGCAGCTTGGGCGCGGGAAGCGGGAGTGGAAACGAGCAGTACTTC
TRBV19	NA	NA	TRBJ2-7	CASSMRSDRYLIYEQYF	TGTGCCAGTAGTATGAGATCCGACAGGTACCTTATATACGAGCAGTACTTC
TRBV4-2	NA	once	TRBJ1-1	CASSRPGRGNTEAFF	TGTGCCAGCAGCCGACCTGGGAGGGGTAACACTGAAGCTTTCTTT
TRBV24-1	NA	NA	TRBJ2-7	CATSPPCLEVDYEQYF	TGTGCCACCAGTCCCCCGTGTTTAGAGGTTGACTACGAGCAGTACTTC
TRBV5-1	NA	NA	TRBJ1-1	CASTRGENTEAFF	TGCGCCAGCACACGGGGAGAGAACACTGAAGCTTTCTTT
TRBV5-3	NA	NA	TRBJ1-3	CARSNSSSGNTIYF	TGTGCCAGAAGCAACAGCAGCTCCGGAAACACCATATATTTT
TRBV3-1/TRBV3-2	TRBD1	once	TRBJ2-5	CASSPRQGAEETQYF	TGTGCCAGCAGCCCCCGACAGGGGGCTGAAGAGACCCAGTACTTC